One sample yielded the 30 T cell receptor beta chains listed below, sequenced in a study of blood T cell repertoires in COVID-19. Repertoires were generated with immunoSEQ multiplex PCR, while TCRdb's copy carries only in-frame clones and drops some. The data contain 140,000 to 150,000 clones, around 82% of them singletons. The specimen was peripheral blood. These receptors came from a human donor in a cohort sampled during active COVID-19.

The chain couples TRBV9 to TRBJ2-1, with 7 bases aligning to TRBD2. CDR1 and CDR2 (germline): SGDLS, YYNGEE. The CDR3 is 14 residues long. V shed 0 bases and J 9 bases; nucleotides not matched to a gene: 6. Here the CDR3 reads CASSVGGLVGEQFF. CDR3 DNA sequence: TGTGCCAGCAGCGTAGGAGGACTAGTTGGTGAGCAGTTCTTC.

The J gene is TRBJ1-1, the V gene TRBV29-1; tentative D call: TRBD1 (6 bases). Looked up from germline, CDR1 is SQVTM and CDR2 is ANQGSEA. Trimming took off 3 bases at V and 1 base at J, with 9 bases between the two ends. The CDR3 contains 13 residues. CDR3: CSVERQANTEAFF. CDR3 bases: TGCAGCGTTGAGAGACAGGCGAACACTGAAGCTTTCTTT.

This clone was counted between two and nine times. The chain carries TRBV5-1 and TRBJ1-3; 7 bases align to TRBD1. After removal of 8 bases from V and 5 bases from J, the junction contained 7 bases not matched to a gene. This CDR3 is 13 amino acids long. CDR1 SGHRS and CDR2 YFSETQ come from the germline V gene. The CDR3 DNA reads as TGCGCCAGTAAGGAACAGGGGAGAAACACCATATATTTT. Amino acid sequence: CASKEQGRNTIYF.

The chain recombines TRBV20-1 with TRBJ2-1; a possible D gene is TRBD1 (5 bases). This CDR3 has 15 residues. From germline, CDR1 is DFQATT and CDR2 SNEGSKA (reference sequence). Trimming cost V 3 bases and J 0 bases, with 12 bases left between them. CDR3: CSASGDSSSYNEQFF. CDR3 coding DNA: TGCAGTGCTAGTGGAGACAGTAGCTCCTACAATGAGCAGTTCTTC.

The chain has TRBV7-2 and TRBJ2-1, with 11 bases matching TRBD2. CDR1 and CDR2 from the germline V gene are SGHTA and FQGNSA. The CDR3 extends over 14 amino acids. The J segment lost 9 bases and the V segment lost 6 bases, leaving 7 bases of the junction unmatched. CDR3 protein: CASRLLAGGGEQFF. The CDR3 DNA follows: TGTGCCAGCAGACTTCTAGCGGGAGGAGGTGAGCAGTTCTTC.

V is TRBV4-1 and J is TRBJ1-3, with TRBD1 matching over 10 bases. The CDR3 is made up of 15 amino acids. CDR1 is MGHRA and CDR2 is YSYEKL in the germline V gene. V lost 4 bases to trimming and J lost 8 bases; unmatched junction nucleotides: 8. CDR3 sequence (DNA): TGCGCCAGCAGCCGGACACGGACAGGGGGGCACACCATATATTTT. Its protein is CASSRTRTGGHTIYF.

This chain uses TRBV7-6 with TRBJ2-5; maybe TRBD1 (6 bases). V shed 2 bases and J shed 2 bases, with 18 bases lying between them. The germline CDR1 and CDR2 sequences are SGHVS and FNYEAQ. CDR3 size: 17 residues. The CDR3 nucleotides read TGTGCCAGCAGCTTATGGAGAGACAGGATGGAGCAAGAGACCCAGTACTTC. It codes for CASSLWRDRMEQETQYF.

For the CDR3, the DNA is TGTGCCAGCAACGTCGAGACAGGGGATGAAAAACTGTTTTTT. It specifies CASNVETGDEKLFF. The rearrangement uses TRBV2 and TRBJ1-4; 8 nucleotides align to TRBD1. J gave up 6 bases and V 7 bases, and 7 bases lay outside the gene matches. Germline lookup yields CDR1 SNHLY and CDR2 FYNNEI. The CDR3 consists of 14 residues.

The genes are TRBV10-3 and TRBJ2-3; 9 nucleotides match TRBD2. The CDR3 extends over 15 amino acids. From germline, CDR1 is ENHRY and CDR2 SYGVKD. V gave up 4 bases and J gave up 8 bases; unmatched junction bases: 10. Here the CDR3 reads CAISGGGALVGTQYF. In nucleotides, the CDR3 is TGTGCCATCAGTGGCGGGGGGGCACTCGTAGGTACGCAGTATTTT.

This rearrangement joins TRBV29-1 to TRBJ1-5; D unresolved. The CDR3 contains 12 residues. Looked up from germline, CDR1 is SQVTM and CDR2 is ANQGSEA. With 5 bases removed from V and 6 bases from J, the gap between germline ends came to 11 bases. The CDR3 sequence: CSVQEGGQPQHF. CDR3 bases: TGCAGCGTTCAGGAAGGAGGTCAGCCCCAGCATTTT. The variable domain in full, completed from reference TRBV29-1 and TRBJ1-5, reads SAVISQKPSRDICQRGTSLTIQCQVDSQVTMMFWYRQQPGQSLTLIATANQGSEATYESGFVIDKFPISRPNLTFSTLTVSNMSPEDSSIYLCSVQEGGQPQHFGDGTRLSIL.

This clone was recorded a few times. The chain joins TRBV18 to TRBJ1-1; D gene unclear. V was pared by 3 bases and J by 3 bases, with 8 bases between. Germline V gives CDR1 KGHSH, CDR2 LQKENI. The CDR3 loop spans 13 amino acids. This CDR3 is CASSPNADTEAFF. Here the CDR3 DNA reads TGTGCCAGCTCACCCAATGCGGACACTGAAGCTTTCTTT.

This clone was observed a single time. The chain couples TRBV11-3 to TRBJ2-1, with a possible D match to TRBD2 (5 bases). The CDR3 sequence is 15 residues long. The germline V gene encodes CDR1 SGHNT and CDR2 YENEEA. V lost 0 bases and J 5 bases, leaving 11 bases between the germline ends. CDR3 bases: TGTGCCAGCAGCTTAGAATCGGGGTCCCACAATGAGCAGTTCTTC. Its protein product is CASSLESGSHNEQFF.

V usage is TRBV23-1 and J usage is TRBJ2-1; 8 bases fit TRBD1. TRBV23-1 is known as an ORF, though its function is uncertain. This CDR3 is built from 17 residues. V lost 0 bases, J lost 5 bases, and 9 bases stayed unmatched. This CDR3 is CASSQSILDRANNEQFF. CDR3 DNA sequence: TGCGCCAGCAGTCAATCGATTTTGGACAGGGCTAACAATGAGCAGTTCTTC.

V gene TRBV28 combines with J gene TRBJ1-1, with 12 bases that match TRBD1. The CDR3 consists of 15 residues. Losses at the gene ends were 5 bases for V and 2 bases for J; bases not matched to a gene: 3. Germline V gives CDR1 MDHEN, CDR2 SYDVKM. CDR3 in DNA: TGTGCCAGCAGTCCGGGGACAGGGGGCAACACTGAAGCTTTCTTT. It translates to CASSPGTGGNTEAFF.

V is TRBV21-1 and J is TRBJ1-2. TRBV21-1 is a documented pseudogene. This CDR3 spans 17 amino acids. The DNA for the CDR3 is TGTGCCAGCAGCACCCTTAGGGGGGGCTCCGGGGAACGTGGCTACACCTTC. Translated, it gives CASSTLRGGSGERGYTF.

The rearrangement uses TRBV14 and TRBJ1-1; TRBD1 matches 7 bases. CDR1 and CDR2 from the germline V gene are SGHDN and FVKESK. V gave up 5 bases and J gave up 3 bases; unmatched junction bases: 3. The CDR3 extends over 13 amino acids. The DNA of the CDR3 is TGTGCCAGCAGCTTGGGACAGTACACTGAAGCTTTCTTT. Translation: CASSLGQYTEAFF. Using reference TRBV14 and TRBJ1-1 for the parts outside the CDR3, the full variable domain is EAGVTQFPSHSVIEKGQTVTLRCDPISGHDNLYWYRRVMGKEIKFLLHFVKESKQDESGMPNNRFLAERTGGTYSTLKVQPAELEDSGVYFCASSLGQYTEAFFGQGTRLTVV.

The chain combines TRBV19 with TRBJ2-1, with D possibly matching TRBD1 (6 bases). Germline V CDR1 and CDR2: LNHDA, SQIVND (reference sequence). The CDR3 loop spans 13 amino acids. Trimming removed 6 bases at V and 6 bases at J, with 12 bases between. CDR3 bases: TGTGCCAGTAGGGATGGACAGTCCAATGAGCAGTTCTTC. Amino acids: CASRDGQSNEQFF.

The chain carries TRBV29-1 and TRBJ1-1; no reliable D call. V was clipped by 8 bases and J by 6 bases, with 13 bases between them. Germline CDR1 is SQVTM and CDR2 is ANQGSEA. This CDR3 has 11 amino acids. CDR3: CSSVSLAEAFF. The CDR3 bases are TGCAGCTCCGTTAGTCTCGCTGAAGCTTTCTTT. Full variable domain (missing parts from reference TRBV29-1 and TRBJ1-1): SAVISQKPSRDICQRGTSLTIQCQVDSQVTMMFWYRQQPGQSLTLIATANQGSEATYESGFVIDKFPISRPNLTFSTLTVSNMSPEDSSIYLCSSVSLAEAFFGQGTRLTVV.

The chain combines TRBV28 with TRBJ2-5, with a possible D match to TRBD1 (5 bases). Germline CDR1 MDHEN, CDR2 SYDVKM. The germline V and J ends were trimmed by 4 bases and 1 base, with 13 bases remaining between them. The CDR3 consists of 15 residues. In nucleotides, the CDR3 is TGTGCCAGCAGTTCCCCCCAAAGGGGCCAAGAGACCCAGTACTTC. Encoded protein: CASSSPQRGQETQYF.

The V call is TRBV6-5, the J call TRBJ1-4, with D hard to call. V lost 2 bases and J lost 3, with 7 bases in between. The germline V gene encodes CDR1 MNHEY and CDR2 SVGAGI. CDR3 length equals 14 residues. CDR3 amino acids: CASSYRRSNEKLFF. The CDR3 nucleotides are TGTGCCAGCAGTTACCGGAGGTCTAATGAAAAACTGTTTTTT.

The chain combines TRBV6-5 with TRBJ1-5, with 7 bases matching TRBD1. Unmatched junction bases numbered 18, after V lost 10 bases and J lost 9 bases. CDR1 and CDR2 (germline): MNHEY, SVGAGI. The CDR3 extends over 15 amino acids. The CDR3: CATQRLTGTLGPQHF. The CDR3 DNA follows: TGTGCCACCCAAAGGCTGACAGGGACCCTAGGGCCCCAGCATTTT.

CDR3 nucleotides: TGTGCCAGTAGTAAATCCACAGGGATCGCAGATACGCAGTATTTT. This gives the protein CASSKSTGIADTQYF. The chain joins TRBV19 to TRBJ2-3; tentatively, D is TRBD1 (6 bases). V was shortened by 4 bases and J by 4 bases, with 15 bases between the two germline ends. Germline V gene lookup returns CDR1 LNHDA and CDR2 SQIVND (reference sequence). The CDR3 has 15 residues. Complete variable domain (other parts from reference TRBV19 and TRBJ2-3): DGGITQSPKYLFRKEGQNVTLSCEQNLNHDAMYWYRQDPGQGLRLIYYSQIVNDFQKGDIAEGYSVSREKKESFPLTVTSAQKNPTAFYLCASSKSTGIADTQYFGPGTRLTVL.

Only a few counts were recorded for this clone. The chain is built from TRBV29-1 and TRBJ1-5; 9 positions match TRBD1. Germline assignment: CDR1 SQVTM and CDR2 ANQGSEA. This CDR3 is 16 amino acids long. With V trimmed by 4 bases and J by 0 bases, 7 bases remained unmatched. The CDR3 reads CSVVETGGSSNQPQHF. In DNA form, the CDR3 reads TGCAGCGTTGTGGAGACAGGGGGTTCTAGCAATCAGCCCCAGCATTTT.

This clone was observed a few times. V usage is TRBV30 and J usage is TRBJ1-1, with 9 bases that match TRBD1. CDR1 and CDR2 (germline): GTSNPN, SVGIG (reference sequence). The CDR3 spans 14 residues. Trimming took 7 bases from V and 6 from J; bases not matched to a gene: 12. CDR3 sequence reads: CAFNRDRVLPEAFF. The CDR3, as DNA: TGTGCCTTTAACCGGGACAGGGTTTTGCCTGAAGCTTTCTTT. The variable domain in full, with the rest retrieved from reference TRBV30 and TRBJ1-1, is SQTIHQWPATLVQPVGSPLSLECTVEGTSNPNLYWYRQAAGRGLQLLFYSVGIGQISSEVPQNLSASRPQDRQFILSSKKLLLSDSGFYLCAFNRDRVLPEAFFGQGTRLTVV.

The J gene is TRBJ2-3, the V gene TRBV19; TRBD1 is a possible D gene (7 bases). The ends were cut back, 6 bases at V and 0 bases at J, with 13 bases in the middle. Germline V CDR1 and CDR2: LNHDA, SQIVND (reference sequence). The CDR3 loop spans 15 amino acids. This CDR3 reads CASRLQGGSTDTQYF. CDR3 nucleotide sequence: TGTGCCAGTAGACTTCAGGGGGGTAGCACAGATACGCAGTATTTT.

The V call is TRBV5-1, the J call TRBJ2-1, with D tentatively TRBD1 (5 bases). The CDR3 loop spans 13 amino acids. Germline values: CDR1 SGHRS, CDR2 YFSETQ. The V end lost 2 bases, the J end lost 7 bases, and 10 bases lay between the germline ends. The CDR3 region is CASSFQGWNEQFF. Written as DNA, the CDR3 is TGCGCCAGCAGCTTCCAGGGCTGGAATGAGCAGTTCTTC. The full variable domain, rest sourced from reference TRBV5-1 and TRBJ2-1, is KAGVTQTPRYLIKTRGQQVTLSCSPISGHRSVSWYQQTPGQGLQFLFEYFSETQRNKGNFPGRFSGRQFSNSRSEMNVSTLELGDSALYLCASSFQGWNEQFFGPGTRLTVL.

A single count supports this clone. J is TRBJ2-1 and V is TRBV4-2, with 12 nucleotides matching TRBD2. Looked up from germline, CDR1 is LGHNA and CDR2 is YNFKEQ. The CDR3 runs to 17 residues. Losses at the gene ends were 0 bases for V and 8 bases for J; bases not matched to a gene: 8. The CDR3 reads CASSQDASGRVGDEQFF. DNA of the CDR3: TGTGCCAGCAGCCAAGATGCTAGCGGGAGGGTGGGGGATGAGCAGTTCTTC.

The chain employs TRBV7-3 and TRBJ2-1, with 7 bases identical to TRBD2. CDR3 length: 15 amino acids. CDR1 and CDR2 from the germline V gene are SGHTA and FQGTGA. V gave up 1 base and J gave up 9 bases; unmatched junction bases: 9. The CDR3 nucleotides read TGTGCCAGCAGCTTAAAAATAGCGGGTCGGGGTGAGCAGTTCTTC. Translating gives CASSLKIAGRGEQFF.

The CDR3, as DNA: TGTGCCAGTAGTATAAGGGGAAGGGACTTTAATCAGCCCCAGCATTTT. It encodes CASSIRGRDFNQPQHF. V is TRBV19 and J is TRBJ1-5, with a possible D match to TRBD1 (5 bases). The V gene lost 2 bases and the J gene lost 4 bases, with 15 bases spanning the gap. The CDR3 is 16 amino acids. The germline V gene has CDR1 LNHDA and CDR2 SQIVND (reference sequence). The full variable domain, rest sourced from reference TRBV19 and TRBJ1-5, is DGGITQSPKYLFRKEGQNVTLSCEQNLNHDAMYWYRQDPGQGLRLIYYSQIVNDFQKGDIAEGYSVSREKKESFPLTVTSAQKNPTAFYLCASSIRGRDFNQPQHFGDGTRLSIL.

The CDR3 nucleotides read TGTGCCATCAGTTACAGGCCCAATCAGCCCCAGCATTTT. Its translation: CAISYRPNQPQHF. The chain couples TRBV10-3 to TRBJ1-5; a possible D gene is TRBD1 (5 bases). This CDR3 has 13 residues. CDR1 is ENHRY and CDR2 is SYGVKD in the germline V gene. The ends were cut back, 5 bases at V and 3 bases at J, with 8 bases in the middle.